This T cell receptor beta chain derives from a study of sequential checkpoint blockade in melanoma (dated by TCRdb to between 2018 and 2020). General notes on the study: In a 1:1 randomization, patients received either first-line nivolumab then ipilimumab (arm A) or ipilimumab then nivolumab (arm B). Both trial sequences were followed by maintenance nivolumab. DNA from about 90 melanoma tumor samples collected before treatment underwent TCRbeta immunosequencing. For twenty-two patients, matched tumor biopsies were taken both before treatment and at week 13, after single-agent nivolumab (arm A) or ipilimumab (arm B). About 83% of the matched pre- and post-treatment tumor biopsy pairs came from the same lesion.

The immunoSEQ Assay was used to immunosequence TCRbeta CDR3 regions from genomic DNA. Before high-throughput sequencing, the genomic DNA was amplified using bias-controlled multiplex PCR. Per the source publication's procedure: To quantify the absolute abundance of each unique TCRbeta CDR3 region, the sequences were collapsed and filtered. Clonality was defined as 1 minus Pielou's evenness and was calculated using productive rearrangements only. Tumor T-cell fraction was calculated by normalizing TCRbeta template counts to usable DNA, which was estimated from several housekeeping genes. Clones with significantly greater frequencies in on-treatment versus baseline samples were identified using a previously published method. TCRdb limited this immuneACCESS table to in-frame rearrangements with V and J called. A share of clones is missing; checked studies link under half to unresolved V genes, and the rest is unexplained. V and J calls and clone size come straight from that table; D and trimming were deduced from the DNA. The sample table contains about 21,000 clones; only one count was recorded for around 25% of them. The ten largest clones add up to 6.7% of the sample.

What this sample's treatment or condition label stands for: randomized to nivolumab then ipilimumab (arm A) or the reverse (arm B). Prior DNA-damaging chemotherapy had not been received by any trial patient. The samples were obtained from melanoma patients enrolled in CheckMate 064, an open-label, randomized phase II trial testing sequential checkpoint blockade. Genomic DNA from formalin-fixed paraffin-embedded (FFPE) tissue samples served as the input for tumor TCR sequencing. Including the terminal cysteine and phenylalanine, the CDR3 comprises 13 residues. This entry keeps only the CDR3 DNA: 39 bases, framed from base 1. CDR1 and CDR2 were assigned from the germline V gene (reference sequence) as LNHDA and SQIVND. The V end gives up 7 bases and the J end 7 bases, leaving 9 bases in the junction not matched to a gene. With regard to this clone: Its antigen specificity is not known. The input lacks base qualities; no much larger clone sits a single base away.

The paper's findings and limits, for the study overall: Tumor T-cell fraction and clonality were found to correlate with PD-L1 staining and CD8+ T-cell counts but not with mutational load. Larger, independent patient cohorts are needed to validate the response-prediction model that combines TCR metrics and mutation burden. Small sample sizes and reduced statistical power limited the analyses of tumor T-cell fraction within each arm. Among patients in the nivolumab-first arm (arm A), tumor TIL clonality before treatment was associated with response (P = .04). Patients whose tumor T-cell fraction and clonality increased by week 13 were about 30 times more likely to achieve clinical benefit.

The input for sequencing was tumor tissue (inferred from file names), taken from a patient given nivolumab and ipilimumab in sequence. The chain uses TRBV19 and TRBJ2-7; 8 nucleotides in the junction match TRBD2. This receptor was obtained from a human donor with melanoma. The nucleotides are TGTGCCAGTAATAAAGCGGGAGATCGGGAGCAGTACTTC. Translated, this gives CASNKAGDREQYF. The entire variable domain, with the stretches around the CDR3 drawn from the reference TRBV19 and TRBJ2-7 proteins, is DGGITQSPKYLFRKEGQNVTLSCEQNLNHDAMYWYRQDPGQGLRLIYYSQIVNDFQKGDIAEGYSVSREKKESFPLTVTSAQKNPTAFYLCASNKAGDREQYFGPGTRLTVT.